This section outlines one TCR beta chain sequence together with its context. The data derive from a study of patients and donors after allogeneic stem cell transplantation. TCRdb itself ran the RT-PCR reads through MiXCR, one entry per CDR3 protein. The sample lists about 410,000 distinct CDR3 sequences, 16% seen once, with just over 7% in the top ten. Specimen: blood, either unsorted or a sorted T cell fraction (not recorded which). The source of this sequence is a human donor who was either an allogeneic HSCT recipient or a stem cell or donor lymphocyte infusion donor (not recorded which). It is not recorded whose cells these are; they may come from a transplant donor.

CDR3 protein: CASSFFGEASGELFF. The CDR3 DNA is TGTGCCAGCAGCTTCTTTGGGGAGGCCTCCGGGGAGCTGTTTTTT. The chain links TRBV11-2 to TRBJ2-2, with a tentative D call TRBD2 (6 bases). Trimming shortened V by 3 bases and J by 6 bases, and 14 bases separated the two germline ends. Germline V gene data show CDR1 as SGHAT and CDR2 as FQNNGV. This CDR3 contains 15 residues.